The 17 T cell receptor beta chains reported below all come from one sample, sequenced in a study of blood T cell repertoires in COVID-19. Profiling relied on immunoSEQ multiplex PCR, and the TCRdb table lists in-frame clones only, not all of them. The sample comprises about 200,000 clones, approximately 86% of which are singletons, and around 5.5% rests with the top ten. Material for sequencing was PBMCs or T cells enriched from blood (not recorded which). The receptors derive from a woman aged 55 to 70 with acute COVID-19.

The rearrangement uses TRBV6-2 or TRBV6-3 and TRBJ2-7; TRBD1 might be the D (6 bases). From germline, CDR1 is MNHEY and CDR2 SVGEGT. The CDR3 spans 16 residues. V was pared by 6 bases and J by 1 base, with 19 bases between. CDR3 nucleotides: TGTGCCAGCAGCCGACAGGTTAAGGCAGTATCCTACGAGCAGTACGTC. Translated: CASSRQVKAVSYEQYV.

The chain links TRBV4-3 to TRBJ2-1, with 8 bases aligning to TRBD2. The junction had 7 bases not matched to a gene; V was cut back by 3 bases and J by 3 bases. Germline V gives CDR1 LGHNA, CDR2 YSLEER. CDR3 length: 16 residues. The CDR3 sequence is CASSQGSGGRYNEQFF. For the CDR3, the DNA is TGCGCCAGCAGCCAGGGGAGCGGGGGCCGCTACAATGAGCAGTTCTTC.

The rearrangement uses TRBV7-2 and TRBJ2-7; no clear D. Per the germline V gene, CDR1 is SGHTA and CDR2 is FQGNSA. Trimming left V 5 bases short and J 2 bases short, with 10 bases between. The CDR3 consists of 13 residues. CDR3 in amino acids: CASSPKPPYEQYV. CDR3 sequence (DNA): TGTGCCAGCAGCCCGAAGCCCCCCTACGAGCAGTACGTC.

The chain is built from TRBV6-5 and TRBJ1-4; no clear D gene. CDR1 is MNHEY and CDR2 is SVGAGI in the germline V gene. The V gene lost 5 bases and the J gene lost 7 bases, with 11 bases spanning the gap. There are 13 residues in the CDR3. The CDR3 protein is CASSPRVTEKLFF. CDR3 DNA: TGTGCCAGCAGTCCCCGGGTCACTGAAAAACTGTTTTTT.

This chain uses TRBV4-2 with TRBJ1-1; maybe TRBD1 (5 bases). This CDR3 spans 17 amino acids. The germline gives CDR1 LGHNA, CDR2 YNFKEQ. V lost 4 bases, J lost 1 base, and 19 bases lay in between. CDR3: CASSPREGWGRNTEAFF. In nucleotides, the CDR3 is TGTGCCAGCAGCCCCCGGGAGGGGTGGGGGAGGAACACTGAAGCTTTCTTT.

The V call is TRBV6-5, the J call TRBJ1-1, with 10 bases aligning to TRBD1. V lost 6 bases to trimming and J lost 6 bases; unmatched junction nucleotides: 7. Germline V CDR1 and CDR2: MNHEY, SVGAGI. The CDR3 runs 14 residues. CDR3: CASRAPGTGAEAFF. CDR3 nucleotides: TGTGCCAGCAGAGCACCAGGGACAGGGGCTGAAGCTTTCTTT.

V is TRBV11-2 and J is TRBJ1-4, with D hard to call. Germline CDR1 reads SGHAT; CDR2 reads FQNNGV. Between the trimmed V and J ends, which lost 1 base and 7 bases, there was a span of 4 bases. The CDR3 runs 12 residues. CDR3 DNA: TGTGCCAGCAGCTTAGTAGTTGAAAAACTGTTTTTT. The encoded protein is CASSLVVEKLFF.

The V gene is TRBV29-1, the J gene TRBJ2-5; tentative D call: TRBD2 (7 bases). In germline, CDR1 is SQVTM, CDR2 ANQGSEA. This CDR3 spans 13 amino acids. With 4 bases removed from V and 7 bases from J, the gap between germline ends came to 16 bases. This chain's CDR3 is CSVAAGARGTQYF. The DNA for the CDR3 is TGCAGCGTTGCGGCGGGGGCACGGGGGACCCAGTACTTC.

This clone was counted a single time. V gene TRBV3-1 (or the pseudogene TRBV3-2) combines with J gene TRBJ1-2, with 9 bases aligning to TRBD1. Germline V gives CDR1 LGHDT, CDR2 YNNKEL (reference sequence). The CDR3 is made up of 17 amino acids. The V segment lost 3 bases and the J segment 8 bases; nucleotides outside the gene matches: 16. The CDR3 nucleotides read TGTGCCAGCAGCCACCCACCCCCTAACAGGGGGCTTGCCGGCTACACCTTC. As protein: CASSHPPPNRGLAGYTF.

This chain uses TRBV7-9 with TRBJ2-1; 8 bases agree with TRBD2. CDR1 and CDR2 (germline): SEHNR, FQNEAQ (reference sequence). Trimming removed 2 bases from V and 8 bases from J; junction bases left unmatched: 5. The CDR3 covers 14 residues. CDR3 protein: CASSLSGTRDEQFF. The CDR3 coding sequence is TGTGCCAGCAGCTTAAGTGGGACTAGGGATGAGCAGTTCTTC. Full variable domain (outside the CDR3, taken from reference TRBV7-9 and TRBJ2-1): DTGVSQNPRHKITKRGQNVTFRCDPISEHNRLYWYRQTLGQGPEFLTYFQNEAQLEKSRLLSDRFSAERPKGSFSTLEIQRTEQGDSAMYLCASSLSGTRDEQFFGPGTRLTVL.

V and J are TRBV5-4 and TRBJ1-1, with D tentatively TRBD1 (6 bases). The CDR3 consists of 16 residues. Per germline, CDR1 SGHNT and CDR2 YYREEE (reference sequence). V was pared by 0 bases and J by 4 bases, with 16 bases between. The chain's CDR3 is CASSLDRDHRFTEAFF. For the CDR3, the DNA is TGTGCCAGCAGCTTGGACAGGGACCATAGATTCACTGAAGCTTTCTTT.

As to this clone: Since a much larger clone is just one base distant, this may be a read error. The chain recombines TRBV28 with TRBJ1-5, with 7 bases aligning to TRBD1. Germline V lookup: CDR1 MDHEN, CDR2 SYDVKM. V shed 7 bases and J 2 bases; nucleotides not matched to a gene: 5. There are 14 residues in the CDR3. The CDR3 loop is CASTTGQRNQPQHF. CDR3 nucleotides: TGTGCCAGCACCACGGGACAGCGCAATCAGCCCCAGCATTTT. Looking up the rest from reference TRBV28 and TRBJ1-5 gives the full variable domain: DVKVTQSSRYLVKRTGEKVFLECVQDMDHENMFWYRQDPGLGLRLIYFSYDVKMKEKGDIPEGYSVSREKKERFSLILESASTNQTSMYLCASTTGQRNQPQHFGDGTRLSIL.

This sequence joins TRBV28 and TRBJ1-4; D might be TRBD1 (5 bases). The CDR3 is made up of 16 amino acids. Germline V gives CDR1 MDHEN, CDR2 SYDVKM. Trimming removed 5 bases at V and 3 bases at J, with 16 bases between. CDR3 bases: TGTGCCAGCAGTCCTACCTCCAGGGCTTCTAATGAAAAACTGTTTTTT. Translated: CASSPTSRASNEKLFF.

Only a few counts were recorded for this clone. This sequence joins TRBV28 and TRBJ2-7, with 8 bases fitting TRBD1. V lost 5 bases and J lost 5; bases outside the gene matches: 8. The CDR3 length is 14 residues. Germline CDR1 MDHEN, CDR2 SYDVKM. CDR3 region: CASSLRQGKDEQYV. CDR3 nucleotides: TGTGCCAGCAGTCTACGACAGGGGAAGGACGAGCAGTACGTC.

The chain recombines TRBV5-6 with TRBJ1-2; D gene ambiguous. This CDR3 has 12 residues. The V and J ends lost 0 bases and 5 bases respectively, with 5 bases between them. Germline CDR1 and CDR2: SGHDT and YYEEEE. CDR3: CASSLVAYGYTF. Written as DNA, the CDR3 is TGTGCCAGCAGCTTGGTAGCTTATGGCTACACCTTC.

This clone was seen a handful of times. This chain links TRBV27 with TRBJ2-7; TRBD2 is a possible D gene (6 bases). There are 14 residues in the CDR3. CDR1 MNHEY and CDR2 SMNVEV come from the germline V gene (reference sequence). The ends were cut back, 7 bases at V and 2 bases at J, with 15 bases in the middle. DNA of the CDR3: TGTGCCAGCAACCCCGGAGGGGCGGCCTACGAGCAGTACTTC. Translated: CASNPGGAAYEQYF.

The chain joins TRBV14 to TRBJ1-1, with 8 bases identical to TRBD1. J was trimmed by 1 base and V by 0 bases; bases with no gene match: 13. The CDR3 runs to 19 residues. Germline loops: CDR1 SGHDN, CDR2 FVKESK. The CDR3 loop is CASSQDSRGRTSRNTEAFF. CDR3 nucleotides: TGTGCCAGCAGCCAAGATAGCAGGGGGCGGACGTCGCGGAACACTGAAGCTTTCTTT.